A selection of T cell receptor beta chains follows, all from one sample in a study of cytomegalovirus exposure and HLA in healthy donors. Some clones are missing from TCRdb's copy, which holds only in-frame ones; the method was immunoSEQ multiplex PCR. The sample holds 70,000 to 75,000 clones, about 93% seen once. Source material: PBMCs. These receptors came from a woman between 18 and 29 years old in good health and CMV-seropositive. Both conserved end residues are part of each CDR3. The D gene is left open where the match is weak. The listing skips clone size in some rows; elsewhere it reads once, few, many or a size class.

size	D	V	J	DNA	CDR3
-	TRBD2	TRBV19	TRBJ2-5	TGTGCCAGTACCCCCCTGGGAGGGAGCCAAGAGACCCAGTACTTC	CASTPLGGSQETQYF
-	TRBD2	TRBV13	TRBJ2-3	TGTGCCAGCAGCGCTGCGGGACTACACACAGATACGCAGTATTTT	CASSAAGLHTDTQYF
-	-	TRBV6-1	TRBJ2-1	TGTGCCAGCAGCTGGGAACAACTAGTCCCCAATGAGCAGTTCTTC	CASSWEQLVPNEQFF
-	-	TRBV21-1	TRBJ2-3	TGTGCCAGCAGCAAAGGACTAGATGGTGCAGATACGCAGTATTTT	CASSKGLDGADTQYF
-	-	TRBV5-6	TRBJ1-5	TGTGCCAGCACCTATGGCGGGGAAGGCAATCAGCCCCAGCATTTT	CASTYGGEGNQPQHF
-	TRBD2	TRBV5-1	TRBJ2-7	TGCGCCAGCAGCCCCCGGGAGGGGACGAAGGCATCCTACAAGCAGTACTTC	CASSPREGTKASYKQYF
-	-	TRBV9	TRBJ2-7	TGTGCCAGCAGCGTAGAGAGAAACTCGTCCTACGAGCAGTACTTC	CASSVERNSSYEQYF
-	-	TRBV7-8	TRBJ2-3	TGTGCCAGCAGCTTACGATCTTGGGGGCAATCTAGCACAGATACGCAGTATTTT	CASSLRSWGQSSTDTQYF
-	-	TRBV2	TRBJ2-7	TGTGCCAGCCGCGACAGAGCCCCCTACGAGCAGTACTTC	CASRDRAPYEQYF
-	-	TRBV5-1	TRBJ2-7	TGCGCCAGCAGCCCCAGAAGGAGCTCCTACGAGCAGTACTTC	CASSPRRSSYEQYF
-	TRBD2	TRBV4-2	TRBJ2-2	TGTGCCAGCAGCCAAGTGGCTAGCGGGGGGGCTTACACCGGGGAGCTGTTTTTT	CASSQVASGGAYTGELFF
-	-	TRBV7-2	TRBJ2-1	TGTGCCAGCAGCCCTATAGGAGTTACCTACAATGAGCAGTTCTTC	CASSPIGVTYNEQFF
once	TRBD1	TRBV27	TRBJ1-4	TGTGCCAGCAGTGGACCGGGACAGGCTAATGAAAAACTGTTTTTT	CASSGPGQANEKLFF
-	-	TRBV29-1	TRBJ2-3	TGCAGCGTTGCAGGGTGGACGGCCACAGATACGCAGTATTTT	CSVAGWTATDTQYF
-	-	TRBV13	TRBJ1-5	TGTGCCAGCAGCGGAGGCCGGGGGCCCCAGCATTTT	CASSGGRGPQHF
-	TRBD2	TRBV7-6	TRBJ2-5	TGTGCCAGCAGCTTAATGGGGAAGCGGGGCCCTCGGCAGGAGACCCAGTACTTC	CASSLMGKRGPRQETQYF
-	TRBD2	TRBV9	TRBJ2-1	TGTGCCAGCAGCGGTAGCGGGAGCTCCTACAATGAGCAGTTCTTC	CASSGSGSSYNEQFF
-	TRBD2	TRBV11-2	TRBJ2-5	TGTGCCAGCAGCGTGGCGGGTGGGGGGGGGCAAGAGACCCAGTACTTC	CASSVAGGGGQETQYF
once	TRBD1	TRBV6-1	TRBJ1-1	TGTGCCACCAACCGAGGGGGCGAAGCTTTCTTT	CATNRGGEAFF
-	-	TRBV30	TRBJ1-2	TGTGCCTGGAGTGTAACCGGGAGTTATGGCTACACCTTC	CAWSVTGSYGYTF
-	-	TRBV6-1	TRBJ1-3	TGTGCCAGCACAGCAGATCCAGAGGGCGGTAACACCATATATTTT	CASTADPEGGNTIYF
-	-	TRBV7-6	TRBJ1-4	TGTGCCAGCAGCCCTCCGATCCTAAACAGGATACAAAGTGAAAAACTGTTTTTT	CASSPPILNRIQSEKLFF
-	-	TRBV12-5	TRBJ2-3	TGTGCTAGTGGTTTGGTAAAGGGGACGCAGTATTTT	CASGLVKGTQYF
-	-	TRBV5-1	TRBJ1-3	TGCGCCAGCAGCTTGGCCGACGGGAGCTCTGGAAACACCATATATTTT	CASSLADGSSGNTIYF
-	TRBD2	TRBV10-1	TRBJ2-2	TGCGCCAGCAGTGAGAAAGGTCGGGGGGGTCTTTCGAACACCGGGGAGCTGTTTTTT	CASSEKGRGGLSNTGELFF
-	TRBD2	TRBV7-9	TRBJ2-5	TGTGCCAGCAGGTTAGCGGGAGGTCGGGAGACCCAGTACTTC	CASRLAGGRETQYF
once	-	TRBV30	TRBJ1-4	TGTGCCTGGAGTCCGACAGCAACTAATGAAAAACTGTTTTTT	CAWSPTATNEKLFF
-	TRBD1	TRBV30	TRBJ1-2	TGTGCCTGGAGTCTGGGACAGGGCTATGGCTACACCTTC	CAWSLGQGYGYTF
-	-	TRBV4-1	TRBJ1-4	TGCGCCAGCAGCCGTAGTTCGACGGGAAATAATGAAAAACTGTTTTTT	CASSRSSTGNNEKLFF
-	TRBD2	TRBV5-4	TRBJ2-3	TGTGCCAGCAGCGTGGTAGCGGGAGGGTTGGGCACAGATACGCAGTATTTT	CASSVVAGGLGTDTQYF
-	TRBD1	TRBV27	TRBJ2-7	TGTGCCAGCAGTTTAAGGGGACAGCCAACCTACGAGCAGTACTTC	CASSLRGQPTYEQYF
-	-	TRBV7-9	TRBJ2-7	TGTGCCAGCAGCTCCGAGGGCCGAGAGCAGTACTTC	CASSSEGREQYF
-	TRBD1	TRBV9	TRBJ1-1	TGTGCCAGCAGCGGTGGACAGGGTAACACTGAAGCTTTCTTT	CASSGGQGNTEAFF
-	TRBD2	TRBV4-2	TRBJ2-2	TGTGCCAGCCACGCGGGGGGCCAAGGCACCGGGGAGCTGTTTTTT	CASHAGGQGTGELFF
once	TRBD1	TRBV5-6	TRBJ1-2	TGTGCCAGCGGCCGACAGGGAAAGGGCTATGGCTACACCTTC	CASGRQGKGYGYTF
-	TRBD1	TRBV5-8	TRBJ2-7	TGTGCCAGCAGGGATGGACAGGGTTTCCACGAGCAGTACTTC	CASRDGQGFHEQYF
-	TRBD1	TRBV6-5	TRBJ2-2	TGTGCCAGCAGTTACTCCGACAGGGGAGCCGGGGAGCTGTTTTTT	CASSYSDRGAGELFF
once	TRBD2	TRBV2	TRBJ2-5	TGTGCCAGCATACTGGCGGGGGGCCAAGAGACCCAGTACTTC	CASILAGGQETQYF
-	-	TRBV27	TRBJ2-3	TGTGCCAGCAGCCCGGACAGCTTTACTAGCACAGATACGCAGTATTTT	CASSPDSFTSTDTQYF
few	-	TRBV28	TRBJ2-7	TGTGCCAGCAGTTTGGGGGGAGAGGCGCCTACTCACTACGAGCAGTACTTC	CASSLGGEAPTHYEQYF
-	TRBD2	TRBV4-1	TRBJ2-1	TGCGCCAGCAGCCTAGAGGGAAAAGCGGGGGGGCCGGGGTCCTACAATGAGCAGTTCTTC	CASSLEGKAGGPGSYNEQFF
-	TRBD1	TRBV6-5	TRBJ1-6	TGTGCCAGCAGTTACACCGGGACAGCGTCACCCCTCCACTTT	CASSYTGTASPLHF
once	-	TRBV6-5	TRBJ2-7	TGTGCCAGCAGCATCGGACAGGGCGGGAGGCAGTACTTC	CASSIGQGGRQYF
-	TRBD2	TRBV30	TRBJ2-7	TGTGCCTGGGGCCTTAGCGGGGGACGAAGTACCGAGCAGTACTTC	CAWGLSGGRSTEQYF
-	TRBD1	TRBV7-8	TRBJ2-7	TGTGCCAGCAGCTTATCCCCAGGGGGCTTATACGAGCAGTACTTC	CASSLSPGGLYEQYF
-	TRBD1	TRBV2	TRBJ1-6	TGTGCCAGCAGCCTCGGGACAGGGGCAAATTCACCCCTCCACTTT	CASSLGTGANSPLHF
once	-	TRBV7-2	TRBJ1-2	TGTGCCAGCAGCCCGCAGGGTAGTAACTATGGCTACACCTTC	CASSPQGSNYGYTF
-	-	TRBV2	TRBJ1-1	TGTGCCAGCAGCCAACAGGGTATGAACACTGAAGCTTTCTTT	CASSQQGMNTEAFF